A few counts support the clone carrying this T cell receptor (beta chain). The antigen is not known. The data stem from a study of blood T cells in healthy people across ages. Overall study findings and caveats: Significant beta diversity loss was already apparent by age approximately 42, declining roughly linearly. Donors of long life had a larger count of naive CD4+ cells and greater diversity than aged donors.

With a J-beta primer mix and a sample-barcoded 5' primer, a second PCR ran about 6 to 11 cycles. TCRdb re-analysed the 5' RACE reads in MiXCR, keeping a single row per CDR3 protein. This sample has 1,800,000 or so distinct CDR3 sequences, with roughly 43% found just once. Every donor contributed approximately 10 milliliters of peripheral blood by blood draw. V lost 7 bases and J lost 0; bases outside the gene matches: 3. From germline, CDR1 is MNHEY and CDR2 SMNVEV (reference sequence). The CDR3 consists of 14 residues. The chain joins TRBV27 to TRBJ2-1; 7 bases agree with TRBD2. The clonotype was recovered from a human donor in good health. Specimen: blood. CDR3 in amino acids: CASIRTSSYNEQFF. CDR3 DNA sequence: TGTGCCAGCATCAGGACTAGCTCCTACAATGAGCAGTTCTTC.